This is a list of T cell receptor beta chains from one sample in a study of blood T cell repertoires in COVID-19. Some clones are missing from TCRdb's copy, which holds only in-frame ones; the method was immunoSEQ multiplex PCR. The sample has tens of thousands of clones, over 70% seen once. The sample taken for sequencing was peripheral blood. The receptors originated from a man between 65 and 79 years old who had recovered from COVID-19. The CDR3 runs from the conserved cysteine through the conserved F or W. The D gene is left open where the match is weak. Only part of the rows carry a size: once, few, many, or a class if the clone is expanded.

j_call,v_call,d_call,clone_size,cdr3_aa,cdr3_nt
TRBJ2-1,TRBV29-1,TRBD2,few,CSALGTSGDYNEQFF,TGCAGCGCACTGGGGACTAGCGGAGACTACAATGAGCAGTTCTTC
TRBJ2-4,TRBV2,TRBD2,-,CASSILTSGVAKNIQYF,TGTGCCAGCAGTATCTTGACTAGCGGGGTAGCCAAAAACATTCAGTACTTC
TRBJ2-3,TRBV2,-,-,CASRAAAGDTQYF,TGTGCCAGCAGAGCAGCGGCAGGAGATACGCAGTATTTT
TRBJ1-4,TRBV19,TRBD1,-,CASSPGTATNEKLFF,TGTGCCAGTAGCCCCGGGACAGCAACTAATGAAAAACTGTTTTTT
TRBJ2-5,TRBV28,TRBD2,-,CATCGSEETQYF,TGTGCCACCTGCGGGAGCGAGGAGACCCAGTACTTC
TRBJ2-7,TRBV11-2,TRBD1,-,CASSLDRGSYEQYF,TGTGCCAGCAGCCTGGACAGGGGGTCCTACGAGCAGTACTTC
TRBJ2-7,TRBV6-2/TRBV6-3,-,-,CASSPSSPSYEQYF,TGTGCCAGCAGTCCCTCAAGCCCCTCCTACGAGCAGTACTTC
TRBJ2-1,TRBV19,-,-,CASSIVAGRNEQFF,TGTGCCAGTAGTATAGTTGCAGGGAGGAATGAGCAGTTCTTC
TRBJ1-5,TRBV24-1,-,few,CATSDTNQPQHF,TGTGCCACCAGTGATACAAATCAGCCCCAGCATTTT
TRBJ2-5,TRBV29-1,TRBD1,-,CSVEMGQGLETQYF,TGCAGCGTTGAGATGGGACAGGGTTTGGAGACCCAGTACTTC
TRBJ2-2,TRBV5-7,TRBD2,-,CASSLAGEPGELFF,TGTGCCAGCAGCCTAGCGGGAGAGCCCGGGGAGCTGTTTTTT
TRBJ2-1,TRBV4-3,TRBD2,-,CASSQDWGAGGPLSSYNEQFF,TGCGCCAGCAGCCAAGATTGGGGAGCGGGAGGCCCATTGAGCTCCTACAATGAGCAGTTCTTC
TRBJ1-1,TRBV7-9,-,-,CASSLGAPLNTEAFF,TGTGCCAGCAGCTTAGGGGCCCCTTTGAACACTGAAGCTTTCTTT
TRBJ2-5,TRBV7-2,-,-,CASSRRSGYGETQYF,TGTGCCAGCAGCCGGAGGTCGGGCTACGGAGAGACCCAGTACTTC
TRBJ2-1,TRBV30,-,-,CAWMRGGPMTYNEQFF,TGTGCCTGGATGAGGGGAGGCCCTATGACCTACAATGAGCAGTTCTTC
TRBJ1-5,TRBV6-2/TRBV6-3,TRBD1,-,CASSGTGGGQPQHF,TGTGCCAGCAGTGGGACAGGGGGCGGGCAGCCCCAGCATTTT
TRBJ1-2,TRBV27,TRBD1,-,CASSLYGDSEAYGYTF,TGTGCCAGCAGTTTATATGGGGACAGCGAAGCTTATGGCTACACCTTC
TRBJ1-5,TRBV2,-,few,CASGGDQPQHF,TGTGCCAGCGGGGGGGATCAGCCCCAGCATTTT
TRBJ1-4,TRBV6-2/TRBV6-3,-,-,CASSYPTGTVATNEKLFF,TGTGCCAGCAGTTACCCGACCGGGACTGTTGCAACTAATGAAAAACTGTTTTTT
TRBJ2-1,TRBV6-2/TRBV6-3,TRBD1,-,CASSWFWTGAPNEQFF,TGTGCCAGCAGTTGGTTTTGGACAGGGGCACCCAATGAGCAGTTCTTC
TRBJ2-3,TRBV7-8,-,-,CASSLAGGNTDTQYF,TGTGCCAGCAGCTTAGCGGGCGGGAACACAGATACGCAGTATTTT
TRBJ1-5,TRBV18,TRBD1,-,CASSQTGGGDQPQHF,TGTGCCAGCTCACAAACAGGGGGCGGGGATCAGCCCCAGCATTTT
TRBJ2-5,TRBV4-2,-,-,CASSQGTRKETQYF,TGTGCCAGCAGCCAAGGGACTCGGAAAGAGACCCAGTACTTC
TRBJ2-5,TRBV19,-,-,CASSIPLGRGPTGQETQYF,TGTGCCAGTAGTATCCCCTTGGGCAGGGGACCCACCGGCCAAGAGACCCAGTACTTC
TRBJ2-2,TRBV4-3,-,-,CASSQVDRHTGELFF,TGCGCCAGCAGCCAGGTCGACAGACACACCGGGGAGCTGTTTTTT
TRBJ2-1,TRBV10-1,TRBD2,-,CASSAQLAGGPGNEQFF,TGCGCCAGCAGTGCTCAACTAGCGGGAGGGCCGGGTAATGAGCAGTTCTTC
TRBJ1-4,TRBV4-1,TRBD1,few,CASSPTGTVTEKLFF,TGCGCCAGCAGCCCGACCGGGACAGTAACCGAAAAACTGTTTTTT
TRBJ2-3,TRBV10-3,TRBD1,few,CAIKKGQGISTDTQYF,TGTGCCATCAAGAAGGGACAGGGGATAAGCACAGATACGCAGTATTTT
TRBJ2-7,TRBV3-1/TRBV3-2,TRBD2,-,CASSRQRLAGGSYEQYF,TGTGCCAGCAGCCGTCAGAGACTAGCGGGAGGCTCCTACGAGCAGTACTTC
TRBJ2-5,TRBV6-1,-,-,CASSEIRQETQYF,TGTGCCAGCAGTGAAATCAGACAAGAGACCCAGTACTTC
TRBJ2-7,TRBV6-6,TRBD1,once,CASRGDRGGEQYF,TGTGCCAGCAGGGGAGACAGGGGCGGCGAGCAGTACTTC
TRBJ2-1,TRBV30,TRBD1,-,CAWSVFDRGNYNEQFF,TGTGCCTGGAGTGTATTTGACAGGGGAAATTACAATGAGCAGTTCTTC
TRBJ2-3,TRBV7-9,TRBD2,-,CASSLVLGLVSSSTDTQYF,TGTGCCAGCAGCTTAGTTCTAGGACTAGTGAGTTCTAGCACAGATACGCAGTATTTT
TRBJ2-7,TRBV19,-,-,CASSNGETYEQYF,TGTGCCAGTAGTAACGGAGAAACCTACGAGCAGTACTTC
TRBJ2-5,TRBV28,TRBD2,-,CAISSGGAGETQYF,TGTGCCATCTCTAGCGGGGGGGCCGGTGAGACCCAGTACTTC
TRBJ2-2,TRBV5-1,-,few,CASSLGGDANTGELFF,TGCGCCAGCAGCTTGGGCGGAGACGCGAACACCGGGGAGCTGTTTTTT
TRBJ2-2,TRBV19,-,-,CASSLDAGLYGELFF,TGTGCCAGTAGCCTTGACGCCGGACTTTACGGGGAGCTGTTTTTT
TRBJ2-2,TRBV7-3,-,-,CASSLLGGVNTGELFF,TGTGCCAGCAGCTTATTAGGCGGGGTGAACACCGGGGAGCTGTTTTTT
TRBJ1-3,TRBV28,TRBD1,-,CASIEGGRGYSGNTIYF,TGTGCCAGCATCGAGGGGGGCAGGGGGTACTCTGGAAACACCATATATTTT
TRBJ2-2,TRBV7-2,TRBD2,-,CASSERALAGAGELFF,TGTGCCAGCAGCGAGAGGGCCCTAGCGGGAGCCGGGGAGCTGTTTTTT
TRBJ1-1,TRBV30,-,few,CAWTRGRHPSKKNTEAFF,TGTGCCTGGACGCGGGGCCGACACCCCTCGAAAAAGAACACTGAAGCTTTCTTT
TRBJ1-3,TRBV6-1,-,few,CASSESLLSSGNTIYF,TGTGCCAGCAGTGAGTCCCTCTTGAGCTCTGGAAACACCATATATTTT
TRBJ2-7,TRBV6-5,-,-,CASSRGGGEQYF,TGTGCCAGCAGTCGAGGGGGGGGTGAGCAGTACTTC
TRBJ1-1,TRBV6-2/TRBV6-3,-,-,CASSYFGRAGNTEAFF,TGTGCCAGCAGTTATTTCGGAAGGGCGGGGAACACTGAAGCTTTCTTT
TRBJ2-7,TRBV11-3,TRBD1,-,CASSLVPGGIDEQYF,TGTGCCAGCAGCTTAGTACCAGGGGGCATCGACGAGCAGTACTTC
TRBJ2-7,TRBV3-1/TRBV3-2,-,-,CASNSGDSYEQYF,TGTGCCAGCAACTCAGGGGACTCCTACGAGCAGTACTTC
TRBJ1-5,TRBV6-1,-,-,CASSDSREPSAQHF,TGTGCCAGCAGTGATTCTAGGGAGCCATCAGCCCAGCATTTT
TRBJ2-1,TRBV7-8,-,-,CASSFGSSYNEQFF,TGTGCCAGCAGCTTTGGGAGCTCCTACAATGAGCAGTTCTTC
TRBJ1-2,TRBV5-1,-,few,CASSLGGNEENGYTF,TGCGCCAGCAGCTTGGGAGGAAACGAAGAAAATGGCTACACCTTC
TRBJ2-1,TRBV4-3,TRBD2,-,CASSQDLLAGGRNEQFF,TGCGCCAGCAGCCAAGACCTACTAGCGGGGGGGAGGAATGAGCAGTTCTTC
TRBJ1-1,TRBV7-8,-,-,CASSPLQGGEWPEAFF,TGTGCCAGCAGCCCTCTCCAGGGTGGGGAATGGCCTGAAGCTTTCTTT
TRBJ1-1,TRBV5-1,-,-,CASSLQGDEAFF,TGCGCCAGCAGCTTGCAGGGTGATGAAGCTTTCTTT
TRBJ2-3,TRBV6-2/TRBV6-3,-,-,CASSQRDTLTDTQYF,TGTGCCAGCAGTCAGAGGGACACTCTCACAGATACGCAGTATTTT
TRBJ2-7,TRBV30,-,-,CAWSALTDYEQYF,TGTGCCTGGAGCGCGTTGACAGACTACGAGCAGTACTTC